Presented here are 25 T cell receptor beta chains from one specimen sequenced in a study of blood T cell repertoires in COVID-19. Assay: immunoSEQ multiplex PCR; the TCRdb copy retains only in-frame clones and omits some. The top ten hold roughly 7.6% of the sample, which has 35,000 to 55,000 clones, 75% to 90% seen once. Sample: peripheral blood. These receptors were taken from a man between 60 and 75 years old with active COVID-19.

This clone was detected a few times. The chain joins TRBV18 to TRBJ1-6; 8 bases are a match to TRBD1. Germline loops: CDR1 KGHSH, CDR2 LQKENI. The CDR3 covers 15 residues. Trimming took 3 bases from V and 9 from J; bases not matched to a gene: 7. CDR3 sequence: CASSPLARGLSPLHF. The CDR3 nucleotides read TGTGCCAGCTCACCCCTCGCCAGGGGGCTTTCACCCCTCCACTTT.

V gene TRBV30 combines with J gene TRBJ1-5; weak D call: TRBD1 (6 bases). The CDR3 runs to 13 residues. CDR1 is GTSNPN and CDR2 is SVGIG in the germline V gene (reference sequence). With 6 bases removed from V and 6 bases from J, the gap between germline ends came to 15 bases. CDR3 nucleotides: TGTGCCTGTTCCGGGGGGCAGGTTCAGCCCCAGCATTTT. It translates to CACSGGQVQPQHF.

The chain employs TRBV6-5 and TRBJ2-6; unclear D gene. Germline assignment: CDR1 MNHEY and CDR2 SVGAGI. V was cut by 7 bases and J by 0 bases, with 10 bases left in between. The CDR3 is made up of 15 amino acids. The DNA of the CDR3 is TGTGCCAGCACCATACGAGGCTCTGGGGCCAACGTCCTGACTTTC. Its protein product is CASTIRGSGANVLTF.

J is TRBJ2-3 and V is TRBV7-8; 10 positions match TRBD2. Unmatched junction bases numbered 8, after V lost 5 bases and J lost 0 bases. CDR3 size: 17 residues. CDR1 is SGHVS, CDR2 FQNEAQ, per germline. This chain's CDR3 is CASSPLAGTASTDTQYF. The CDR3 nucleotides are TGTGCCAGCAGCCCACTAGCGGGGACGGCTAGCACAGATACGCAGTATTTT.

This clone was seen a few times. Other DNA sequences in this sample translate to the same CDR3. The CDR3: CASSRGGSSYEQYF. The CDR3 nucleotides read TGCGCCAGCTCCCGAGGCGGGAGCTCCTACGAGCAGTACTTC. This chain joins TRBV5-1 and TRBJ2-7, with 7 bases lining up with TRBD2. The CDR3 spans 14 residues. Germline loops: CDR1 SGHRS, CDR2 YFSETQ. With 7 bases clipped from V and 0 bases from J, the junction kept 7 bases outside the gene matches. Together with reference TRBV5-1 and TRBJ2-7, the CDR3 gives the full variable domain: KAGVTQTPRYLIKTRGQQVTLSCSPISGHRSVSWYQQTPGQGLQFLFEYFSETQRNKGNFPGRFSGRQFSNSRSEMNVSTLELGDSALYLCASSRGGSSYEQYFGPGTRLTVT.

This rearrangement joins TRBV27 to TRBJ2-1; TRBD2 is a possible D gene (5 bases). Deletions cut 3 bases from V and 3 bases from J, with 12 bases between. There are 15 residues in the CDR3. Germline loops: CDR1 MNHEY, CDR2 SMNVEV (reference sequence). The CDR3 sequence: CASSFDDYHYNEQFF. The CDR3 nucleotides are TGTGCCAGCAGTTTTGACGACTACCACTACAATGAGCAGTTCTTC.

This CDR3 is CATSRTRQGNTEAFF. CDR3 nucleotide sequence: TGTGCCACCAGCAGGACCAGACAGGGTAACACTGAAGCTTTCTTT. This rearrangement joins TRBV15 to TRBJ1-1, with 7 bases that match TRBD1. V lost 3 bases and J lost 2; bases outside the gene matches: 6. The CDR3 totals 15 residues. Germline values: CDR1 LNHNV, CDR2 YYDKDF (reference sequence). The full variable domain, its missing parts supplied by reference TRBV15 and TRBJ1-1, is DAMVIQNPRYQVTQFGKPVTLSCSQTLNHNVMYWYQQKSSQAPKLLFHYYDKDFNNEADTPDNFQSRRPNTSFCFLDIRSPGLGDTAMYLCATSRTRQGNTEAFFGQGTRLTVV.

The chain combines TRBV28 with TRBJ2-5; maybe TRBD2 (5 bases). V gave up 6 bases and J gave up 1 base, with 12 bases separating them. The CDR3 spans 14 residues. The germline CDR1 and CDR2 sequences are MDHEN and SYDVKM. CDR3 nucleotide sequence: TGTGCCAGCAGCCCCCGGGATCTCCAAGAGACCCAGTACTTC. The encoded protein is CASSPRDLQETQYF.

CDR3 sequence reads: CASSRGTGTQITQYF. The DNA of the CDR3 is TGTGCCAGCAGTCGCGGGACAGGGACCCAGATAACGCAGTATTTT. The chain links TRBV6-5 to TRBJ2-3; 9 bases line up with TRBD1. The CDR3 runs 15 residues. J was trimmed by 9 bases and V by 5 bases; bases with no gene match: 12. The germline gives CDR1 MNHEY, CDR2 SVGAGI.

This chain connects TRBV11-2 to TRBJ2-5, with a possible D match to TRBD2 (6 bases). The CDR3 is made up of 16 amino acids. The V gene's germline CDR1 is SGHAT and CDR2 FQNNGV. V was trimmed by 1 base and J by 1 base, leaving 13 bases between them. The CDR3 loop reads CASSLVPRDFQETQYF. The CDR3 nucleotides read TGTGCCAGCAGCTTAGTCCCCCGGGACTTCCAAGAGACCCAGTACTTC.

This chain joins TRBV11-2 and TRBJ2-2, with D unresolved. Germline-derived CDR1 and CDR2 are SGHAT and FQNNGV. CDR3 length: 16 amino acids. Trimming took 4 bases from V and 5 from J, leaving 17 bases between them. CDR3 region: CASSSYPFMRTGELFF. The CDR3 bases are TGTGCCAGCAGCTCCTATCCCTTTATGCGAACCGGGGAGCTGTTTTTT.

This chain connects TRBV7-2 to TRBJ2-3, with D hard to call. Germline loops: CDR1 SGHTA, CDR2 FQGNSA. The CDR3 length is 14 residues. Trimming took off 1 base at V and 6 bases at J, with 11 bases between the two ends. The DNA of the CDR3 is TGTGCCAGCAGCTTAGGGGCCACACGTGATACGCAGTATTTT. It is translated as CASSLGATRDTQYF.

This chain links TRBV10-1 with TRBJ2-3, with 7 bases fitting TRBD1. Germline loops: CDR1 WNHNN, CDR2 SYGVQD (reference sequence). This CDR3 region has 15 residues. Trimming cost V 0 bases and J 6 bases; bases outside gene matches: 6. This CDR3 is CASSESRGTADTQYF. The CDR3, as DNA: TGCGCCAGCAGTGAGTCTAGGGGGACAGCGGATACGCAGTATTTT.

The chain is built from TRBV4-2 and TRBJ1-1; possible D gene TRBD1, 5 bases. Trimming removed 3 bases at V and 5 bases at J, with 10 bases between. The germline CDR1 and CDR2 sequences are LGHNA and YNFKEQ. CDR3 length equals 13 residues. CDR3 bases: TGTGCCAGCAGCCAGTTCAGGGTTACTGAAGCTTTCTTT. This gives the protein CASSQFRVTEAFF.

The CDR3 protein is CASSLLSSGRNNEQFF. Here the CDR3 DNA reads TGTGCCAGTAGCCTACTTTCTAGCGGGAGAAACAATGAGCAGTTCTTC. V is TRBV19 and J is TRBJ2-1, with 10 bases matching TRBD2. The CDR3 is 16 residues long. Germline CDR1 and CDR2: LNHDA and SQIVND (reference sequence). After removal of 6 bases from V and 5 bases from J, the junction contained 10 bases not matched to a gene.

The gene calls are TRBV5-1 and TRBJ2-3; TRBD2 matches 13 bases. The V segment lost 3 bases and the J segment 3 bases; nucleotides outside the gene matches: 4. The CDR3 consists of 16 residues. Germline V gives CDR1 SGHRS, CDR2 YFSETQ. This chain's CDR3 is CASSWTSGRKTDTQYF. The CDR3 DNA follows: TGCGCCAGCAGCTGGACTAGCGGGAGAAAGACAGATACGCAGTATTTT.

This chain joins TRBV15 and TRBJ2-2; 8 nucleotides line up with TRBD2. The CDR3 contains 17 residues. Per the germline V gene, CDR1 is LNHNV and CDR2 is YYDKDF (reference sequence). The V and J ends lost 4 bases and 6 bases, in that order; junction bases with no gene match: 13. The CDR3 nucleotides read TGTGCCACCAGCATATCCGGCGGGAGGAGCTACGCCGGGGAGCTGTTTTTT. Encoded protein: CATSISGGRSYAGELFF.

V usage is TRBV9 and J usage is TRBJ1-3; D is unclear. Trimming removed 0 bases from V and 0 bases from J, with 13 bases in between. CDR1 and CDR2 from the germline V gene are SGDLS and YYNGEE. This CDR3 contains 17 residues. The CDR3 spells CASSVDGAAHSGNTIYF. In DNA form, the CDR3 reads TGTGCCAGCAGCGTAGATGGAGCAGCTCACTCTGGAAACACCATATATTTT.

This chain joins TRBV6-1 and TRBJ1-4, with D perhaps TRBD1 (6 bases). V was shortened by 3 bases and J by 7 bases, with 18 bases between the two germline ends. The CDR3 totals 16 residues. Per the germline V gene, CDR1 is MNHNS and CDR2 is SASEGT. The CDR3 DNA is TGTGCCAGCAGTGAGGGAAGGGGGAAACTAAGTGAAAAACTGTTTTTT. It yields the protein CASSEGRGKLSEKLFF.

This chain joins TRBV6-6 and TRBJ2-3, with TRBD2 matching over 13 bases. Germline CDR1 is MNHNY and CDR2 is SVGAGI (reference sequence). Trimming cost V 5 bases and J 14 bases; bases outside gene matches: 13. There are 15 residues in the CDR3. CDR3 sequence reads: CASSPTTSGRSRAYF. CDR3 nucleotide sequence: TGTGCCAGCAGTCCGACGACTAGCGGGAGGTCCCGCGCGTATTTT.

DNA of the CDR3: TGTGCCAGCAGCTCCAAGACTAGCGGACGTACGCAGTATTTT. It encodes CASSSKTSGRTQYF. V and J are TRBV7-2 and TRBJ2-3; TRBD2 aligns across 9 bases. Germline CDR1 and CDR2: SGHTA and FQGNSA. Trimming at V came to 4 bases and at J to 8 bases, leaving 7 bases not matched to a gene. The CDR3 runs to 14 residues.

The chain joins TRBV4-3 to TRBJ2-7; TRBD2 is a possible D gene (5 bases). Germline CDR1 and CDR2: LGHNA and YSLEER. With 0 bases removed from V and 2 bases from J, the gap between germline ends came to 11 bases. This CDR3 is built from 15 residues. CDR3 nucleotide sequence: TGCGCCAGCAGCCAAGATCTTGAAGCGGCCTACGAGCAGTACTTC. It specifies CASSQDLEAAYEQYF.

The chain links TRBV6-4 to TRBJ2-1, with 13 bases lining up with TRBD2. J gave up 3 bases and V 6 bases, and 5 bases lay outside the gene matches. The germline CDR1 and CDR2 sequences are MRHNA and SNTAGT. The CDR3 has 16 residues. This CDR3 is CASSPGTSGDYNEQFF. In nucleotides, the CDR3 is TGTGCCAGCAGCCCCGGGACTAGCGGGGACTACAATGAGCAGTTCTTC.

The genes are TRBV19 and TRBJ2-7; 9 bases fit TRBD1. Germline V CDR1 and CDR2: LNHDA, SQIVND (reference sequence). CDR3 length: 14 residues. The trim removed 4 bases at V and 2 bases at J, leaving 3 bases unmatched. The CDR3 sequence is CASSTRDRAYEQYF. CDR3 coding DNA: TGTGCCAGTAGTACCCGGGACAGGGCCTACGAGCAGTACTTC.

This rearrangement joins TRBV11-3 to TRBJ2-3; TRBD2 matches at 7 bases. J lost 4 bases, V lost 1 base, and 2 bases had no gene match. This CDR3 is 14 amino acids long. Germline loops: CDR1 SGHNT, CDR2 YENEEA. CDR3 loop: CASSLGGSADTQYF. The CDR3 coding sequence is TGTGCCAGCAGCTTAGGCGGGAGCGCAGATACGCAGTATTTT.